The 20 T cell receptor beta chains below all came from one sample that was sequenced in a study of blood T cell dynamics during melanoma immunotherapy. Data came from immunoSEQ multiplex PCR; TCRdb stores just in-frame clones and leaves some out. The sample contains over 10,000 clones, approximately 84% of which appear only once. Time point described: pre-treatment baseline. The material was blood, obtained from a patient treated with checkpoint blockade. The receptors stem from a human donor with melanoma.

V and J are TRBV5-4 and TRBJ2-7, with TRBD1 matching over 7 bases. The CDR3 is 15 amino acids. The V and J ends lost 3 bases and 0 bases, in that order; junction bases with no gene match: 6. Germline loops: CDR1 SGHNT, CDR2 YYREEE (reference sequence). CDR3 sequence: CASSWTGRSSYEQYF. CDR3 coding DNA: TGTGCCAGCAGCTGGACAGGCCGGAGCTCCTACGAGCAGTACTTC.

The chain combines TRBV21-1 with TRBJ2-7; the table gives TRBD1 as D, unverified against the DNA. TRBV21-1 is noted as a pseudogene. This CDR3 has 14 residues. The CDR3 sequence is CASSKGDRGDEQYF. The CDR3, as DNA: TGTGCCAGCAGCAAAGGCGACAGGGGGGACGAGCAGTACTTC.

This CDR3 reads CASSEPGDRSNQPQHF. CDR3 coding DNA: TGTGCCAGCAGTGAACCCGGGGATAGGAGCAATCAGCCCCAGCATTTT. This chain joins TRBV6-1 and TRBJ1-5; D gene unclear. CDR1 and CDR2 from the germline V gene are MNHNS and SASEGT. The ends were cut back, 2 bases at V and 1 base at J, with 12 bases in the middle. CDR3 size: 16 residues.

The chain employs TRBV9 and TRBJ1-2; D is perhaps TRBD1 (5 bases). The CDR3 consists of 19 residues. Looked up from germline, CDR1 is SGDLS and CDR2 is YYNGEE. The V end lost 4 bases, the J end lost 0 bases, and 25 bases lay between the germline ends. The chain's CDR3 is CASSHQTGHSRSANYGYTF. As DNA, the CDR3 is TGTGCCAGCAGCCATCAAACAGGACATTCGAGATCAGCTAACTATGGCTACACCTTC.

This chain links TRBV7-6 with TRBJ1-2; D not resolved. The CDR3 length is 13 residues. The V gene lost 0 bases and the J gene lost 7 bases, with 9 bases spanning the gap. Per the germline V gene, CDR1 is SGHVS and CDR2 is FNYEAQ. The CDR3 region has the DNA TGTGCCAGCAGCTTAGCGCGAGGGCTTGGCTACACCTTC. Protein sequence: CASSLARGLGYTF. The variable domain in full, completed from reference TRBV7-6 and TRBJ1-2, reads GAGVSQSPRYKVTKRGQDVALRCDPISGHVSLYWYRQALGQGPEFLTYFNYEAQQDKSGLPNDRFSAERPEGSISTLTIQRTEQRDSAMYRCASSLARGLGYTFGSGTRLTVV.

The chain recombines TRBV28 with TRBJ2-7; D is tentatively TRBD1 or TRBD2 (7 bases each). V lost 7 bases to trimming and J lost 0 bases, with 22 bases between them. The CDR3 extends over 17 amino acids. CDR1 MDHEN and CDR2 SYDVKM come from the germline V gene. The CDR3 region has the DNA TGTGCCAGCAACACCGCTGGGGGGGGGACAGCCTCCTACGAGCAGTACTTC. Translation gives CASNTAGGGTASYEQYF.

The J gene is TRBJ1-3, the V gene TRBV9; D is unclear. The CDR3 is 14 residues long. V was trimmed by 3 bases and J by 2 bases, leaving 9 bases between them. CDR1 and CDR2 from the germline V gene are SGDLS and YYNGEE. CDR3 nucleotide sequence: TGTGCCAGCAGCGCGGACTCCCCTGGAAACACCATATATTTT. This sequence encodes CASSADSPGNTIYF.

DNA for the CDR3: TGCGCCAGCAGCCAAGACGGCAGGGGGTTGGGTGAGCAGTTCTTC. It translates to CASSQDGRGLGEQFF. The chain uses TRBV4-1 and TRBJ2-1, with TRBD1 matching 7 bases. CDR1 is MGHRA and CDR2 is YSYEKL in the germline V gene. This CDR3 region has 15 residues. After removal of 0 bases from V and 9 bases from J, the junction contained 8 bases not matched to a gene.

The chain joins TRBV6-1 to TRBJ2-3, with 12 bases aligning to TRBD2. In germline, CDR1 is MNHNS, CDR2 SASEGT. CDR3 length: 16 residues. The junction had 0 bases not matched to a gene; V was cut back by 1 base and J by 1 base. CDR3 coding DNA: TGTGCCAGCAGTGAAGGACTAGCGGGGGGCACAGATACGCAGTATTTT. It translates to CASSEGLAGGTDTQYF.

The rearrangement links TRBV6-1 to TRBJ2-5; TRBD1 agrees at 7 bases. CDR3 size: 13 residues. Germline-derived CDR1 and CDR2 are MNHNS and SASEGT. Germline trimming cut 6 bases from V and 2 bases from J; bases unmatched to any gene: 3. The CDR3 DNA is TGTGCCAGCAGATACAGGGGACAAGAGACCCAGTACTTC. The encoded protein is CASRYRGQETQYF.

The rearrangement uses TRBV5-1 and TRBJ1-2, with a possible D match to TRBD1 (6 bases). The CDR3 totals 15 residues. Germline values: CDR1 SGHRS, CDR2 YFSETQ. Trimming removed 2 bases at V and 4 bases at J, with 15 bases between. The CDR3 region has the DNA TGCGCCAGCAGCTTTGGTTGGGGGCTCGGCTATGGCTACACCTTC. Its protein is CASSFGWGLGYGYTF.

The chain combines TRBV27 with TRBJ2-1; TRBD2 matches 8 bases. The CDR3 has 15 amino acids. CDR1 is MNHEY, CDR2 SMNVEV, per germline (reference sequence). V gave up 2 bases and J gave up 8 bases; unmatched junction bases: 8. The CDR3, as DNA: TGTGCCAGCAGTTTAGGCGCGGGGGGTGGCGATGAGCAGTTCTTC. It is translated as CASSLGAGGGDEQFF.

This clone showed up just a few times. The genes are TRBV20-1 and TRBJ1-1; TRBD1 might be the D (6 bases). The V end lost 5 bases, the J end lost 6 bases, and 10 bases lay between the germline ends. Germline V gene sequence: CDR1 DFQATT, CDR2 SNEGSKA (reference sequence). The CDR3 consists of 11 residues. The CDR3 sequence: CSAHRASEAFF. CDR3 DNA sequence: TGCAGTGCTCACAGGGCTTCTGAAGCTTTCTTT.

This clone was observed once. The V and J genes are TRBV6-5 and TRBJ1-2; 10 nucleotides line up with TRBD1. The CDR3 spans 15 residues. J lost 4 bases, V lost 7 bases, and 9 bases had no gene match. Germline CDR1 MNHEY, CDR2 SVGAGI. CDR3 sequence reads: CASNRRQGAVYGYTF. DNA for the CDR3: TGTGCCAGCAATAGACGACAGGGGGCGGTCTATGGCTACACCTTC.

This chain links TRBV4-1 with TRBJ1-3; 9 nucleotides align to TRBD1. Germline V lookup: CDR1 MGHRA, CDR2 YSYEKL. This CDR3 region has 14 residues. With V trimmed by 4 bases and J by 7 bases, 5 bases remained unmatched. The CDR3 DNA reads as TGCGCCAGCAGCCGGCCACAGGGGGCCAACACCATATATTTT. It is translated as CASSRPQGANTIYF.

The rearrangement joins TRBV28 to TRBJ2-3; the D call may be TRBD1 or TRBD2 (5 bases each). The germline CDR1 and CDR2 sequences are MDHEN and SYDVKM. This CDR3 is built from 16 residues. The V gene lost 0 bases and the J gene lost 2 bases, with 12 bases spanning the gap. The CDR3 region is CASSLWGPLDTDTQYF. CDR3 nucleotides: TGTGCCAGCAGTTTATGGGGACCTCTAGACACAGATACGCAGTATTTT.

Comment on this clone: A junction end diverges from the germline sequence, so it may reflect a read error. The same CDR3 also results from other DNA sequences found in this sample. The chain joins TRBV14 to TRBJ2-4; 9 bases map to TRBD1. This CDR3 has 15 amino acids. Germline V gives CDR1 SGHDN, CDR2 FVKESK. CDR3 sequence reads: CASSQERDRAGIQYF. CDR3 in DNA: TGCGCCAGCAGCCAAGAGCGGGACAGGGCAGGCATTCAGTACTTC. The full variable domain, in which reference TRBV14 and TRBJ2-4 provide the parts outside the CDR3, is EAGVTQFPSHSVIEKGQTVTLRCDPISGHDNLYWYRRVMGKEIKFLLHFVKESKQDESGMPNNRFLAERTGGTYSTLKVQPAELEDSGVYFCASSQERDRAGIQYFGAGTRLSVL.

The chain has TRBV19 and TRBJ2-2, with D hard to call. Looked up from germline, CDR1 is LNHDA and CDR2 is SQIVND (reference sequence). Trimming stripped 3 bases from V and 6 bases from J, with 8 bases between. There are 13 residues in the CDR3. The CDR3 DNA follows: TGTGCCAGTAGTATGACCGGCTCCGGGGAGCTGTTTTTT. As protein: CASSMTGSGELFF.

The chain carries TRBV4-3 and TRBJ2-3; 11 bases are shared with TRBD1. V lost 0 bases to trimming and J lost 6 bases; unmatched junction nucleotides: 5. CDR1 and CDR2 (germline): LGHNA, YSLEER. CDR3 length: 16 residues. The CDR3 here is CASSQDIGTGGDTQYF. CDR3 coding DNA: TGCGCCAGCAGCCAAGATATTGGGACAGGGGGGGATACGCAGTATTTT.

The J gene is TRBJ1-2, the V gene TRBV9; 8 bases match TRBD1. In germline, CDR1 is SGDLS, CDR2 YYNGEE. Trimming at V came to 3 bases and at J to 4 bases, leaving 8 bases not matched to a gene. The CDR3 is 15 amino acids. The CDR3 loop is CASSGSPTGGYGYTF. The CDR3, as DNA: TGTGCCAGCAGCGGAAGCCCCACAGGGGGCTATGGCTACACCTTC.